Listed below are T cell receptor beta chains from one sample, sequenced in a study of shared clonotypes between healthy human individuals. Data came from immunoSEQ multiplex PCR; TCRdb stores just in-frame clones and leaves some out. The table has roughly 1.4 million clones, approximately 98.5% seen once. Specimen: naive CD4+ T cells sorted from blood. The receptors shown here come from a man in his thirties or forties in good health. CDR3s include the opening cysteine and the closing phenylalanine or tryptophan. D genes are given only for firm matches. A row's size may be missing; if present it is once, few, many or a size class.

j_call v_call clone_size d_call cdr3_nt cdr3_aa
TRBJ2-2 TRBV18 - - TGTGCCAGCTCACCACTGGTAGTACAGCGGATGACCGGGGAGCTGTTTTTT CASSPLVVQRMTGELFF
TRBJ2-7 TRBV27 - - TGTGCCAGCAGCTCTCCGCGCTACGAGCAGTACTTC CASSSPRYEQYF
TRBJ2-7 TRBV5-8 once TRBD1 TGTGCCAGCAGCCTCACCAGGACAGGGAGGGAGCAGTACTTC CASSLTRTGREQYF
TRBJ2-5 TRBV7-8 - TRBD1 TGTGCCAGCAGACGGACAGGGGCGGGAGAGACCCAGTACTTC CASRRTGAGETQYF
TRBJ2-3 TRBV6-6 - TRBD2 TGTGCCAGCAGACAAGGACTAGCGGGAACCACAGATACGCAGTATTTT CASRQGLAGTTDTQYF
TRBJ2-7 TRBV18 once - TGTGCCAGCTCACCACAGTGGGGGGACGAGCAGTACTTC CASSPQWGDEQYF
TRBJ2-7 TRBV18 - TRBD1 TGTGCCAGCTCACCGGACAGGCTGATCTACGAGCAGTACTTC CASSPDRLIYEQYF
TRBJ2-7 TRBV28 - TRBD2 TGTGCCAGTAGTTTAGCGGGAGGTCACGGCGAGCAGTACTTC CASSLAGGHGEQYF
TRBJ2-7 TRBV7-7 - - TGTGCTAGCAGCTTGGGGAATTCCTACGAGCAGTACTTC CASSLGNSYEQYF
TRBJ1-1 TRBV23-1 - - TGCGCCAGCAGTCAGAGAACGAACACTGAAGCTTTCTTT CASSQRTNTEAFF
TRBJ1-2 TRBV18 - TRBD1 TGTGCCAGCTCCCCGCGACAGGGTCCTAACTATGGCTACACCTTC CASSPRQGPNYGYTF
TRBJ1-1 TRBV18 - - TGTGCCAGCTCACCACTTGCAGGCGAAGCTTTCTTT CASSPLAGEAFF
TRBJ1-2 TRBV25-1 - TRBD1 TGTGCCAGCAGTCCTGACAGGGACCACTATGGCTACACCTTC CASSPDRDHYGYTF